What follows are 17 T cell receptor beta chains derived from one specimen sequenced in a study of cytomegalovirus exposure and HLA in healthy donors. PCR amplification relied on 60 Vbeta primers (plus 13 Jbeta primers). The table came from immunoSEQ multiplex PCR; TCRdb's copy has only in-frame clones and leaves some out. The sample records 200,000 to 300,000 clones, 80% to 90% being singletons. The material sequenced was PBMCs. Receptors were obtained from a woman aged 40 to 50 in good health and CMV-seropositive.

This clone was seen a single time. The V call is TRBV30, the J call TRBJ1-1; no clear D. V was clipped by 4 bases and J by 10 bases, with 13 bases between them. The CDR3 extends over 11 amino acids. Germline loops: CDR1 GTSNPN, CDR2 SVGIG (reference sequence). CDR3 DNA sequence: TGTGCCTGGATCACACCCCCCCTAGCTTTCTTT. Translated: CAWITPPLAFF.

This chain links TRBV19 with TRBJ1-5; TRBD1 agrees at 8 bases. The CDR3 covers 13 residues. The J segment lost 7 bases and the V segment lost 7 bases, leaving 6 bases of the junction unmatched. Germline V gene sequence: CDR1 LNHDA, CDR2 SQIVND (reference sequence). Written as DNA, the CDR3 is TGTGCCAGTATTGACAGGGGTCGGCAGCCCCAGCATTTT. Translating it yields CASIDRGRQPQHF.

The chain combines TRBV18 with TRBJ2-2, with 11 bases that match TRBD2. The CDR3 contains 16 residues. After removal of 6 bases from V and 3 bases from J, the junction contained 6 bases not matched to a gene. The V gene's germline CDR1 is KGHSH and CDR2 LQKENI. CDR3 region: CASSGLAVTDTGELFF. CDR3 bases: TGTGCCAGCTCGGGACTAGCGGTAACGGACACCGGGGAGCTGTTTTTT.

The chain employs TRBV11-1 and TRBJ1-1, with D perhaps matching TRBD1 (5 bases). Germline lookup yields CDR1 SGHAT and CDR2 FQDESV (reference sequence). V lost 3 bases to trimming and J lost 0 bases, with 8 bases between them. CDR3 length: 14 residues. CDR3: CASSLGGMNTEAFF. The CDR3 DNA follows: TGTGCCAGCAGCTTGGGGGGGATGAACACTGAAGCTTTCTTT.

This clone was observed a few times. The CDR3 region is CAWSVPDRVLDTEAFF. As DNA, the CDR3 is TGTGCCTGGAGTGTACCGGACAGGGTTTTGGACACTGAAGCTTTCTTT. The V and J genes are TRBV30 and TRBJ1-1; TRBD1 agrees at 8 bases. The CDR3 runs 16 residues. Germline CDR1 reads GTSNPN; CDR2 reads SVGIG (reference sequence). J lost 3 bases, V lost 0 bases, and 9 bases had no gene match. Full variable domain (missing parts from reference TRBV30 and TRBJ1-1): SQTIHQWPATLVQPVGSPLSLECTVEGTSNPNLYWYRQAAGRGLQLLFYSVGIGQISSEVPQNLSASRPQDRQFILSSKKLLLSDSGFYLCAWSVPDRVLDTEAFFGQGTRLTVV.

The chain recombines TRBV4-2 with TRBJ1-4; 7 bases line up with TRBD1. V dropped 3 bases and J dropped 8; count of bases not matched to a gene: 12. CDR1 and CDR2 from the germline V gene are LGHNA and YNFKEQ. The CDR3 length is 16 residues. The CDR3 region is CASSQGDRARGEKLFF. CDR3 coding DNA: TGTGCCAGCAGCCAGGGAGACAGGGCGCGTGGCGAAAAACTGTTTTTT.

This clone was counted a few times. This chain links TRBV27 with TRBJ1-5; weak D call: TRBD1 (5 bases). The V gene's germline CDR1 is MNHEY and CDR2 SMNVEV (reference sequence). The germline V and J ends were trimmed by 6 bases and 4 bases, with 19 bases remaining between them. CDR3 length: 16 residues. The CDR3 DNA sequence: TGTGCCAGCAGCTCATACACCGGGACTCCAAATCAGCCCCAGCATTTT. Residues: CASSSYTGTPNQPQHF.

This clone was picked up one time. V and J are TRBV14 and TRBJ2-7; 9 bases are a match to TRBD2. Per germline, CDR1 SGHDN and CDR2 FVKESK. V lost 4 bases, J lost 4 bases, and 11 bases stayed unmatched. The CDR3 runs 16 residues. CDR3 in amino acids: CASSLVGDSGSYEQYF. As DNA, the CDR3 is TGTGCCAGCAGCCTCGTTGGTGATAGCGGGAGTTACGAGCAGTACTTC.

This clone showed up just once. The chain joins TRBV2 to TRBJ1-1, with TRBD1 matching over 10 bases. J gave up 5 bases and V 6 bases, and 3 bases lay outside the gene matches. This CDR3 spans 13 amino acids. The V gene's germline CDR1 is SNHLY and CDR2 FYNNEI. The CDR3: CASSWTGGTEAFF. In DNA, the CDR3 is TGTGCCAGCAGCTGGACAGGGGGAACTGAAGCTTTCTTT.

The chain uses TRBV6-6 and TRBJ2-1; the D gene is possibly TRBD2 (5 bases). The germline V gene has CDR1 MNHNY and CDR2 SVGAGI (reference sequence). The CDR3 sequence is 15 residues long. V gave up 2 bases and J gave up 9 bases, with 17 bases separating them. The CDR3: CASSYERQVGGEQFF. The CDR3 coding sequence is TGTGCCAGCAGTTACGAGCGGCAAGTAGGAGGTGAGCAGTTCTTC.

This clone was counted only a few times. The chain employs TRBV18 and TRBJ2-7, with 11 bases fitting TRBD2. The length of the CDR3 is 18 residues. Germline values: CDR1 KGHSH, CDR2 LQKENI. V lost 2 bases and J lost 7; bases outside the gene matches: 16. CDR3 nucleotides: TGTGCCAGCTCACCAATTATTAGCGGGAGGGCCTATCGGAGTGAGCAGTACTTC. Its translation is CASSPIISGRAYRSEQYF. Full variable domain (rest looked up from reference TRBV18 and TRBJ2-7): NAGVMQNPRHLVRRRGQEARLRCSPMKGHSHVYWYRQLPEEGLKFMVYLQKENIIDESGMPKERFSAEFPKEGPSILRIQQVVRGDSAAYFCASSPIISGRAYRSEQYFGPGTRLTVT.

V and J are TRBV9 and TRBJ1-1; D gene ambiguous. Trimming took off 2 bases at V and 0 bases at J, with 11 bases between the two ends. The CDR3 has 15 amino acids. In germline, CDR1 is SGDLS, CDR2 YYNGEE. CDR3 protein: CASSVGSGMNTEAFF. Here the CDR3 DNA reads TGTGCCAGCAGCGTCGGGTCGGGAATGAACACTGAAGCTTTCTTT.

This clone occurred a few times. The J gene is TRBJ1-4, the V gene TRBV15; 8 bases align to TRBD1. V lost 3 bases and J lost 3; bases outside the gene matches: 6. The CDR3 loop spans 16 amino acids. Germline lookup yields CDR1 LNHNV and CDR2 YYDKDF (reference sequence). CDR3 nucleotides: TGTGCCACCAGCAGGGGCCAGGGGGCTTCTAATGAAAAACTGTTTTTT. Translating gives CATSRGQGASNEKLFF. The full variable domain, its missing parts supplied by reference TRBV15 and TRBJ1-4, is DAMVIQNPRYQVTQFGKPVTLSCSQTLNHNVMYWYQQKSSQAPKLLFHYYDKDFNNEADTPDNFQSRRPNTSFCFLDIRSPGLGDTAMYLCATSRGQGASNEKLFFGSGTQLSVL.

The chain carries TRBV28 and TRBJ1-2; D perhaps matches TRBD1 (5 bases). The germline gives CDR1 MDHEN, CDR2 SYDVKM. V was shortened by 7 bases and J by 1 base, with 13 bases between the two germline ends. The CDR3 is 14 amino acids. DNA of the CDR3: TGTGCCAGCACCCTCCGGGACTTTAACTATGGCTACACCTTC. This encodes CASTLRDFNYGYTF.

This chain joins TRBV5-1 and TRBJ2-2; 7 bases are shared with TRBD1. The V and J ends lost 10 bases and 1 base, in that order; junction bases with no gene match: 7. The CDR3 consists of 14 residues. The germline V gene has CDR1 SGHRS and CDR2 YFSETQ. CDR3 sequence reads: CASRSGGNTGELFF. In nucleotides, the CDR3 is TGCGCCTCCAGATCAGGGGGGAACACCGGGGAGCTGTTTTTT.

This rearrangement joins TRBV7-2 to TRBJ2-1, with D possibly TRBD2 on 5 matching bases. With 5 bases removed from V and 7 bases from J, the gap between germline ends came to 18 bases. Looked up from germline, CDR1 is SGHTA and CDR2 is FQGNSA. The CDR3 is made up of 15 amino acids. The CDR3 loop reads CASSQPWLALNEQFF. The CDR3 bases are TGTGCCAGCAGCCAACCCTGGCTAGCTTTGAATGAGCAGTTCTTC. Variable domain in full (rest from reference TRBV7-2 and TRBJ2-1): GAGVSQSPSNKVTEKGKDVELRCDPISGHTALYWYRQSLGQGLEFLIYFQGNSAPDKSGLPSDRFSAERTGGSVSTLTIQRTQQEDSAVYLCASSQPWLALNEQFFGPGTRLTVL.

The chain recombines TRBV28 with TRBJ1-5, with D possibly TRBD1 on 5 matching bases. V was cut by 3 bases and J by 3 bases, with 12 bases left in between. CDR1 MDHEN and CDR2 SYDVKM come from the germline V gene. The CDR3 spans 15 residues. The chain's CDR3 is CASSFLGGPNQPQHF. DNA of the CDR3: TGTGCCAGCAGTTTCTTGGGGGGACCCAATCAGCCCCAGCATTTT.